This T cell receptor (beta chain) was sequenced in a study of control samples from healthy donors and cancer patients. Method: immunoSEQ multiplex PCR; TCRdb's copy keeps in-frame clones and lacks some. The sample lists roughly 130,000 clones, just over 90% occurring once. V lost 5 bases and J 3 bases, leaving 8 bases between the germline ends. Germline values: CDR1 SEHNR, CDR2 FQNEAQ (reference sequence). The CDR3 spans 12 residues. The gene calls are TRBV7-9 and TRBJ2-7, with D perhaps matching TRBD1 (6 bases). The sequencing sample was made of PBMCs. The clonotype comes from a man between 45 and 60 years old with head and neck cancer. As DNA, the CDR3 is TGTGCCAGCAGCACGACAGGCTACGAGCAGTACTTC. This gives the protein CASSTTGYEQYF. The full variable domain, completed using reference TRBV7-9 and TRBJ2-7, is DTGVSQNPRHKITKRGQNVTFRCDPISEHNRLYWYRQTLGQGPEFLTYFQNEAQLEKSRLLSDRFSAERPKGSFSTLEIQRTEQGDSAMYLCASSTTGYEQYFGPGTRLTVT.